This TCR beta chain is from a study of glioma-infiltrating T cells. Study outcomes and limitations: Gliomas, especially low-grade, showed above-expected tissue-blood divergence; non-neoplastic patients showed below.

The iRepertoire nested amplicon-rescue multiplex PCR amplified TCR alpha and beta CDR3s from RNA. TCRdb re-derived calls from the multiplex PCR reads in MiXCR, one entry per CDR3 protein. The table includes roughly 16,000 distinct CDR3 sequences, 58% detected once. The germline V and J ends were trimmed by 2 bases and 2 bases, with 9 bases remaining between them. Germline V CDR1 and CDR2: SGHTA, FQGTGA. The CDR3 has 14 residues. This clonotype has a single count. Antigen unknown. The specimen sequenced was glioma tissue, nonneoplastic brain tissue, or PBMCs (not recorded which). This receptor was obtained from a human donor with low-grade glioma or glioblastoma, undergoing nonglioma brain surgery, or in good health (not recorded which). The J gene is TRBJ1-2, the V gene TRBV7-3; D unclear. CDR3 coding DNA: TGTGCCAGCAGCTTAGGTCCCAGCAACTATGGCTACACCTTC. Its protein is CASSLGPSNYGYTF.